The sequence of this T cell receptor beta chain was determined in a study of shared clonotypes between healthy human individuals. Only in-frame clones appear in the TCRdb table, and some are missing; sequencing was by immunoSEQ multiplex PCR. The sample has about 1.5 million clones, 95% to 99% seen once. Germline CDR1 is GTSNPN and CDR2 is SVGIG (reference sequence). This CDR3 is 13 amino acids long. V gave up 5 bases and J gave up 7 bases, with 15 bases separating them. J is TRBJ1-5 and V is TRBV30; no clear D. The clonotype was recovered from a man aged 25 to 45 in good health. The sequencing input was naive CD4+ T cells sorted from blood. Subset specified: CD45RA+ positively selected. The CDR3 sequence: CAWGSGRPQPQHF. The CDR3 DNA reads TGTGCCTGGGGGTCGGGTAGGCCCCAGCCCCAGCATTTT.